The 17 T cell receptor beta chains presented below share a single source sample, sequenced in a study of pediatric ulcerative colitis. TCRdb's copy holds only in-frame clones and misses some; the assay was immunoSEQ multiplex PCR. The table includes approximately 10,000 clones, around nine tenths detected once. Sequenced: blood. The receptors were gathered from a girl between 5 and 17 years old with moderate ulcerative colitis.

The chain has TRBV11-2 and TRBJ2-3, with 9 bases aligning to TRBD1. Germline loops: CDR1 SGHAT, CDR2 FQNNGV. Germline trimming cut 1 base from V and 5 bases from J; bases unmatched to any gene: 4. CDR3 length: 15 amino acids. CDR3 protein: CASSLGGTGKDTQYF. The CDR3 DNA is TGTGCCAGCAGCTTAGGGGGGACAGGGAAAGATACGCAGTATTTT.

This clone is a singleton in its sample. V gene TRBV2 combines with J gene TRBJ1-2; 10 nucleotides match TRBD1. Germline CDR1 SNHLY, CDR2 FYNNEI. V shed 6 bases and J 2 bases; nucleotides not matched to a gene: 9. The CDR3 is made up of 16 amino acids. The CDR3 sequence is CASRAPTGGENYGYTF. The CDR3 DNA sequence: TGTGCCAGCAGGGCACCGACAGGGGGCGAGAACTATGGCTACACCTTC.

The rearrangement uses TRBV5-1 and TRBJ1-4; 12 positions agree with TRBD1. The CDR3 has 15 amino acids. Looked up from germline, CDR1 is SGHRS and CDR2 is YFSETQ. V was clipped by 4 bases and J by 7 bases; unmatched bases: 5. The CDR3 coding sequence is TGCGCCAGCAGCCCGGGACAGGGGGCCGCTGAAAAACTGTTTTTT. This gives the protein CASSPGQGAAEKLFF.

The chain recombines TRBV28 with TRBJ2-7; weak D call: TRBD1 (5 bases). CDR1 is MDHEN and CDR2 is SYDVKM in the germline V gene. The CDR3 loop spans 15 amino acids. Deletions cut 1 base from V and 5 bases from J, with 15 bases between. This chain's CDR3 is CASSLFQGSGHEQYF. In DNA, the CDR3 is TGTGCCAGCAGTTTATTCCAGGGAAGTGGCCACGAGCAGTACTTC.

CDR3 sequence reads: CASSAGGSYGYTF. CDR3 DNA: TGTGCCAGCAGCGCCGGAGGGTCCTATGGCTACACCTTC. The J gene is TRBJ1-2, the V gene TRBV11-2; D is unclear. The CDR3 contains 13 residues. V lost 5 bases and J 4 bases, leaving 11 bases between the germline ends. CDR1 SGHAT and CDR2 FQNNGV come from the germline V gene. Combining the CDR3 with reference TRBV11-2 and TRBJ1-2 gives the whole variable domain EAGVAQSPRYKIIEKRQSVAFWCNPISGHATLYWYQQILGQGPKLLIQFQNNGVVDDSQLPKDRFSAERLKGVDSTLKIQPAKLEDSAVYLCASSAGGSYGYTFGSGTRLTVV.

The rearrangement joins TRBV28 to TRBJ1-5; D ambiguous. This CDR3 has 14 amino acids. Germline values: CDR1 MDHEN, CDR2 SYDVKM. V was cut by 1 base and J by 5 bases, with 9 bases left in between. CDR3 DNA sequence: TGTGCCAGCAGTTTATACCCGGGCCATCAGCCCCAGCATTTT. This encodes CASSLYPGHQPQHF.

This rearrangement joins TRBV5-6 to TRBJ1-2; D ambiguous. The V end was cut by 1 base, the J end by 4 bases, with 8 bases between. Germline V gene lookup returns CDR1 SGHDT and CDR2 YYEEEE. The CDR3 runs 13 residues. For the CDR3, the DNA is TGTGCCAGCAGCTTGCGGCAGAGCTATGGCTACACCTTC. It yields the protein CASSLRQSYGYTF.

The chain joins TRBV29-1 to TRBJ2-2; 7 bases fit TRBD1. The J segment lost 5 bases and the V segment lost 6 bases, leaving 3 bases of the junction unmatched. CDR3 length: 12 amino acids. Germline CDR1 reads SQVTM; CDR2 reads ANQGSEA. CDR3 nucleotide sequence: TGCAGCGTGAACAGGGGTACCGGGGAGCTGTTTTTT. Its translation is CSVNRGTGELFF.

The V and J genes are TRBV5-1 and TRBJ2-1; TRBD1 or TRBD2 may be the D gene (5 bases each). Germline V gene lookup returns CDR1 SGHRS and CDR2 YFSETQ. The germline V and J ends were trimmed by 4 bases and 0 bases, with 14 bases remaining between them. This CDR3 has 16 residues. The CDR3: CASSGTLRSSYNEQFF. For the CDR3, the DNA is TGCGCCAGCAGCGGGACCCTCAGGAGCTCCTACAATGAGCAGTTCTTC. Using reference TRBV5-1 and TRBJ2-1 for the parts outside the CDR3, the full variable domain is KAGVTQTPRYLIKTRGQQVTLSCSPISGHRSVSWYQQTPGQGLQFLFEYFSETQRNKGNFPGRFSGRQFSNSRSEMNVSTLELGDSALYLCASSGTLRSSYNEQFFGPGTRLTVL.

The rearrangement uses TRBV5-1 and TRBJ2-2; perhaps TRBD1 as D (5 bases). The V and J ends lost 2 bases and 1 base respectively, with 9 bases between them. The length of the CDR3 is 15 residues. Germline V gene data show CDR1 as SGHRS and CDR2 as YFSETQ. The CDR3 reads CASSLSTGNTGELFF. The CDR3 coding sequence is TGCGCCAGCAGCTTATCTACAGGGAACACCGGGGAGCTGTTTTTT.

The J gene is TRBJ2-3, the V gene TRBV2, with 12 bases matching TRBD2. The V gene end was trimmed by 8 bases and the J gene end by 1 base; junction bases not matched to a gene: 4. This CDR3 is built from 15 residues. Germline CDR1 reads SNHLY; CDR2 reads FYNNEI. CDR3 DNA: TGTGCCAGCTGTCGACTAGCGGGGGGCACAGATACGCAGTATTTT. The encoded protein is CASCRLAGGTDTQYF.

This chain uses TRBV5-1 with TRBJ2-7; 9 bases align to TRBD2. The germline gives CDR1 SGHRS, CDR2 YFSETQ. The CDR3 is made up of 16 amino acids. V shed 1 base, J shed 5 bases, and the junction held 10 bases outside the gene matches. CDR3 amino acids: CASSLLGREGLDEQYF. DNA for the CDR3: TGCGCCAGCAGCTTGTTGGGGCGGGAGGGCCTGGACGAGCAGTACTTC.

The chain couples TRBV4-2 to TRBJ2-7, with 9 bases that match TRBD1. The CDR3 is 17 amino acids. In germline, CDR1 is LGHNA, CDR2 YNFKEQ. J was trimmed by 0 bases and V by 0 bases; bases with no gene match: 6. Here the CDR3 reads CASSQELGQGSSYEQYF. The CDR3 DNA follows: TGTGCCAGCAGCCAAGAATTAGGACAGGGGAGCTCCTACGAGCAGTACTTC.

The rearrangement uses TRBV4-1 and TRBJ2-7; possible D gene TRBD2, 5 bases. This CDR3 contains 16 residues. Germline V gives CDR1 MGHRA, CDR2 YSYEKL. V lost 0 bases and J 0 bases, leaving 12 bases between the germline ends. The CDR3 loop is CASSQEIEGSSYEQYF. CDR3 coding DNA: TGCGCCAGCAGCCAAGAGATCGAGGGTTCCTCCTACGAGCAGTACTTC.

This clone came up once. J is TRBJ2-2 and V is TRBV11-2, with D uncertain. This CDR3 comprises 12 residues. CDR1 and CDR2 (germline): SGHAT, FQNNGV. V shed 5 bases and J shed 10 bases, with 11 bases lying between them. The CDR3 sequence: CASSPSHEELFF. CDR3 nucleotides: TGTGCCAGCAGCCCCTCCCATGAGGAGCTGTTTTTT.

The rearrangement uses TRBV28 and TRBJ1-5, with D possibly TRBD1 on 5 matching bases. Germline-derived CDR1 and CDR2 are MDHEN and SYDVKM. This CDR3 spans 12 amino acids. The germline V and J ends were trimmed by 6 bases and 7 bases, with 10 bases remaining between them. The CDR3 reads CASRRPGQPQHF. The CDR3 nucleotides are TGTGCCAGCAGACGCCCAGGGCAGCCCCAGCATTTT.

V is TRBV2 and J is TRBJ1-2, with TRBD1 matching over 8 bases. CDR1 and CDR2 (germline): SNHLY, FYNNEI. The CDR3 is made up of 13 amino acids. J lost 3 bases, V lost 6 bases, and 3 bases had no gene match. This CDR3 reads CASRQDRDYGYTF. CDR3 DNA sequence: TGTGCCAGCAGGCAGGACAGGGACTATGGCTACACCTTC.